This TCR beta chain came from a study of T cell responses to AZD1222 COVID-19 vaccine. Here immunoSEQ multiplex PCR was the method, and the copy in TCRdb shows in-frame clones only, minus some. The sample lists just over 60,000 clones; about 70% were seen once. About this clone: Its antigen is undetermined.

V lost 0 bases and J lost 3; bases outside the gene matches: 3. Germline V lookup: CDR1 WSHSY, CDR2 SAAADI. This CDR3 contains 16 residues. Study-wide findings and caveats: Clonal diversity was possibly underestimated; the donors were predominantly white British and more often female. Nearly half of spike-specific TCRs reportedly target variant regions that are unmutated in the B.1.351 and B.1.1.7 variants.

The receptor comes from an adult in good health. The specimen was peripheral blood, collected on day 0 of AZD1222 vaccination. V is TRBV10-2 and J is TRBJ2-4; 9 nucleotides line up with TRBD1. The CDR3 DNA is TGCGCCAGCAGTGAGTCGCCGGGACAGGGCAAAAACATTCAGTACTTC. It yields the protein CASSESPGQGKNIQYF.